The next 5 T cell receptor beta chains were all read from a single sample in a study of tissue T cells after allogeneic stem cell transplantation. Generated by immunoSEQ multiplex PCR, the TCRdb table keeps only in-frame clones and is missing some. In the table there are 7,500 to 9,000 clones, roughly 34% of which are singletons. This sample's time point: mouse harvest day 14 after allogeneic transplant. The graft held 10^6 splenic CD5+ T cells and 10^7 T-cell-depleted bone marrow cells. The specimen sequenced was skin. Receptors originate from a female BALB/c mouse given C57BL/6 T cells with graft-versus-host disease after an allogeneic hematopoietic cell transplant.

In this sample, this clone is medium-sized (0.01 to 0.1%). Gene labels here are mouse ones. Read sequence stops 1 residue before the CDR3 end, and the germline J gene provides the missing end. J is TRBJ2-3 and V is TRBV16, with D unclear. The CDR3 consists of 14 residues. Germline CDR1 SGHSA, CDR2 FRNQAP. The V and J ends lost 2 bases and 0 bases respectively, with 6 bases between them. This CDR3 is CASSLTTSAETLYF. The sequenced CDR3 bases are TGTGCAAGCAGCTTAACAACTAGTGCAGAAACGCTGTAT. The entire variable domain, with the rest obtained from reference TRBV16 and TRBJ2-3, is as follows: NAGVIQTPRHKVTGKGQEATLWCEPISGHSAVFWYRQTIVQGLEFLTYFRNQAPIDDSGMPKERFSAQMPNQSHSTLKIQSTQPQDSAVYLCASSLTTSAETLYFGSGTRLTVL.

This clone has only a few counts. Mouse gene names and germline throughout. With the read ending 1 residue before the CDR3 end, the germline J gene is used to fill in that end. The chain has TRBV14 and TRBJ2-7, with 7 bases aligning to TRBD1. With V trimmed by 5 bases and J by 4 bases, 3 bases remained unmatched. The CDR3 runs 12 residues. Germline V gene data show CDR1 as SGHDT and CDR2 as FRDEAV. The sequenced part of the CDR3 DNA is TGTGCCAGCAGCCGGGGACAGTATGAACAGTAC. Translating it yields CASSRGQYEQY. The CDR3 as a whole reads CASSRGQYEQYF.

On this clone itself: The gene names here belong to mouse. The DNA ends 1 residue before the CDR3 does, and the rest of the CDR3 is filled in from the germline J gene. This sample includes further DNA sequences coding for the same CDR3. The chain has TRBV26 and TRBJ1-2, with 10 bases lining up with TRBD1. CDR3 length: 14 amino acids. Losses at the gene ends were 4 bases for V and 2 bases for J; bases not matched to a gene: 1. Germline V lookup: CDR1 KGHPV, CDR2 FQNQEV (reference sequence). CDR3 amino acids: CASSRTGGNSDYTF. The covered CDR3 bases are TGTGCCAGCAGTCGGACAGGGGGTAACTCCGACTACACC.

Of note for this clone: The germline and genes are mouse ones. The CDR3 end falls 1 residue outside the read, so it is completed with the germline J gene. V usage is TRBV12-1 and J usage is TRBJ2-5, with 10 bases identical to TRBD2. CDR1 and CDR2 from the germline V gene are SGHSN and HYEKVE. This CDR3 comprises 17 residues. Trimming cost V 0 bases and J 1 base; bases outside gene matches: 6. The CDR3 is CASSLGLGGRDQDTQYF. Partial CDR3 DNA: TGTGCCAGCTCTCTCGGGCTGGGGGGGCGCGACCAAGACACCCAGTAC.

A note on this clone: The gene symbols are mouse symbols. Read coverage stops 1 residue before the CDR3 terminus; the germline J gene supplies the remainder. The chain combines TRBV26 with TRBJ2-7, with 10 bases that match TRBD1. Unmatched junction bases numbered 7, after V lost 4 bases and J lost 7 bases. In germline, CDR1 is KGHPV, CDR2 FQNQEV (reference sequence). This CDR3 region has 14 residues. The covered CDR3 bases are TGTGCCAGCAGTCACAGACAGGGGGCGGGGGAACAGTAC. Protein sequence: CASSHRQGAGEQY. The entire CDR3 protein reads CASSHRQGAGEQYF.